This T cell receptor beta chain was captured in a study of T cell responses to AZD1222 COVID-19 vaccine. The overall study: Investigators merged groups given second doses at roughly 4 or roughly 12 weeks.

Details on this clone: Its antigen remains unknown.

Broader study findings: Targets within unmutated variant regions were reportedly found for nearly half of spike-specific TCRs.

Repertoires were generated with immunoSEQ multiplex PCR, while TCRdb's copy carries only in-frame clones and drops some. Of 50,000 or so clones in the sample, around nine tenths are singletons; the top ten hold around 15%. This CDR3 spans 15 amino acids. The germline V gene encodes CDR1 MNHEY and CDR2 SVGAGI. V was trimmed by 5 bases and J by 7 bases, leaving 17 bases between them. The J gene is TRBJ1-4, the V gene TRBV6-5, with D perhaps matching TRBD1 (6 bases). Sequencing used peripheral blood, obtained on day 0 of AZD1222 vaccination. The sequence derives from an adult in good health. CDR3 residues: CASSNLQGTSEKLFF. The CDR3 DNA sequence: TGTGCCAGCAGTAACTTACAGGGTACGAGTGAAAAACTGTTTTTT.